The 24 T cell receptor beta chains presented below share a single source sample, sequenced in a study of cytomegalovirus exposure and HLA in healthy donors. Measured with immunoSEQ multiplex PCR; TCRdb has only the in-frame clones, and not every one. The sample has roughly 130,000 clones; 85% to 90% are singletons. Sequencing used PBMCs. The origin of the receptors is a woman aged 18-29 years in good health and CMV-seropositive.

The genes are TRBV7-2 and TRBJ2-1; TRBD2 agrees at 11 bases. CDR3 length equals 15 residues. The ends lost 1 base at V and 10 bases at J; junction bases unmatched: 6. CDR1 SGHTA and CDR2 FQGNSA come from the germline V gene. CDR3 amino acids: CASSLGSGGAWEQFF. CDR3 nucleotide sequence: TGTGCCAGCAGCTTAGGTAGCGGGGGGGCTTGGGAGCAGTTCTTC. Using reference TRBV7-2 and TRBJ2-1 for the parts outside the CDR3, the full variable domain is GAGVSQSPSNKVTEKGKDVELRCDPISGHTALYWYRQSLGQGLEFLIYFQGNSAPDKSGLPSDRFSAERTGGSVSTLTIQRTQQEDSAVYLCASSLGSGGAWEQFFGPGTRLTVL.

This clone was seen once. The V gene is TRBV7-9, the J gene TRBJ2-7; 13 bases match TRBD2. This CDR3 comprises 15 residues. The J segment lost 2 bases and the V segment lost 5 bases, leaving 3 bases of the junction unmatched. The germline V gene encodes CDR1 SEHNR and CDR2 FQNEAQ (reference sequence). As DNA, the CDR3 is TGTGCCAGCAGCCGGACTAGCGGGGGTGCCTACGAGCAGTACTTC. Translating gives CASSRTSGGAYEQYF.

This clone came up once. This rearrangement joins TRBV29-1 to TRBJ2-1; no clear D gene. V was shortened by 6 bases and J by 0 bases, with 9 bases between the two germline ends. CDR3 length: 13 residues. CDR1 and CDR2 (germline): SQVTM, ANQGSEA. CDR3 DNA sequence: TGCAGCGTCCAGAGGCCCTCCTACAATGAGCAGTTCTTC. This sequence encodes CSVQRPSYNEQFF.

Only a few counts were recorded for this clone. This rearrangement joins TRBV28 to TRBJ1-1; D gene uncertain. The CDR3 is 11 amino acids. V was shortened by 7 bases and J by 2 bases, with 5 bases between the two germline ends. Germline V gene lookup returns CDR1 MDHEN and CDR2 SYDVKM. CDR3 bases: TGTGCCAGCACCCTAAACACTGAAGCTTTCTTT. This sequence encodes CASTLNTEAFF. The whole variable domain, filled in from reference TRBV28 and TRBJ1-1, reads DVKVTQSSRYLVKRTGEKVFLECVQDMDHENMFWYRQDPGLGLRLIYFSYDVKMKEKGDIPEGYSVSREKKERFSLILESASTNQTSMYLCASTLNTEAFFGQGTRLTVV.

The genes are TRBV5-6 and TRBJ2-1; 10 positions match TRBD1. Trimming removed 4 bases from V and 0 bases from J; junction bases left unmatched: 4. The germline CDR1 and CDR2 sequences are SGHDT and YYEEEE. The length of the CDR3 is 16 residues. CDR3 DNA: TGTGCCAGCAGCCTGGGGGACAGGGGCTCCTACAATGAGCAGTTCTTC. It yields the protein CASSLGDRGSYNEQFF.

The chain carries TRBV7-2 and TRBJ1-6; 9 positions match TRBD1. V lost 6 bases to trimming and J lost 0 bases; unmatched junction nucleotides: 12. CDR3 length: 19 residues. Germline lookup yields CDR1 SGHTA and CDR2 FQGNSA. CDR3 in DNA: TGTGCCAGCAGTCATACAGGGGGCGCGCGGAGCTCCTATAATTCACCCCTCCACTTT. It translates to CASSHTGGARSSYNSPLHF.

This chain uses TRBV7-6 with TRBJ1-4; D possibly corresponds to TRBD1 (5 bases). Germline V lookup: CDR1 SGHVS, CDR2 FNYEAQ. This CDR3 comprises 13 residues. V gave up 6 bases and J gave up 5 bases, with 10 bases separating them. The CDR3 loop is CASSNKGNEKLFF. In nucleotides, the CDR3 is TGTGCCAGCAGTAATAAGGGGAATGAAAAACTGTTTTTT.

The rearrangement links TRBV28 to TRBJ1-1; D might be TRBD1 (6 bases). CDR1 MDHEN and CDR2 SYDVKM come from the germline V gene. The V gene lost 3 bases and the J gene lost 3 bases, with 11 bases spanning the gap. The CDR3 has 14 residues. CDR3 sequence reads: CASSFRGGHTEAFF. The CDR3 DNA reads as TGTGCCAGCAGTTTTCGGGGGGGGCACACTGAAGCTTTCTTT.

Points on this clone: The junction does not match germline at one end; this may be a read error. The rearrangement links TRBV10-3 to TRBJ1-1; D remains unclear. In germline, CDR1 is ENHRY, CDR2 SYGVKD. The CDR3 contains 15 residues. DNA for the CDR3: TGTGCCACCAGTCGGTCCAACCTCATGAACACTGAAGCTTTCTTT. Residues: CATSRSNLMNTEAFF.

The chain has TRBV27 and TRBJ2-2; 8 nucleotides match TRBD1. The V and J ends lost 6 bases and 0 bases, in that order; junction bases with no gene match: 3. Germline V gives CDR1 MNHEY, CDR2 SMNVEV (reference sequence). The CDR3 runs 15 residues. The CDR3 coding sequence is TGTGCCAGCAGCCCGACAGGGGCGAACACCGGGGAGCTGTTTTTT. Translation gives CASSPTGANTGELFF.

This clone was seen once. The chain recombines TRBV5-5 with TRBJ1-2, with a possible D match to TRBD1 (5 bases). This CDR3 region has 13 residues. The germline gives CDR1 SGHKS, CDR2 YYEKEE (reference sequence). The V and J ends lost 4 bases and 4 bases respectively, with 11 bases between them. CDR3 nucleotide sequence: TGTGCCAGCAGCGACGGACATGCCTATGGCTACACCTTC. The encoded protein is CASSDGHAYGYTF.

For the CDR3, the DNA is TGTGCCACCCAGGGCGGTGCCCCGGCCTCCTACAATGAGCAGTTCTTC. Protein sequence: CATQGGAPASYNEQFF. The V call is TRBV15, the J call TRBJ2-1; maybe TRBD1 (5 bases). Per the germline V gene, CDR1 is LNHNV and CDR2 is YYDKDF (reference sequence). The germline V and J ends were trimmed by 8 bases and 0 bases, with 17 bases remaining between them. This CDR3 is built from 16 residues.

The chain couples TRBV9 to TRBJ2-7, with a tentative D call TRBD1 (6 bases). This CDR3 has 14 amino acids. The V end was cut by 3 bases, the J end by 3 bases, with 13 bases between. Germline CDR1 reads SGDLS; CDR2 reads YYNGEE. DNA of the CDR3: TGTGCCAGCAGCGAAGGGGGTCTAGTCTACGAGCAGTACTTC. Protein: CASSEGGLVYEQYF.

The J gene is TRBJ2-1, the V gene TRBV5-1; 8 nucleotides agree with TRBD2. V gave up 4 bases and J gave up 4 bases; unmatched junction bases: 7. CDR3 size: 15 residues. Germline V gene lookup returns CDR1 SGHRS and CDR2 YFSETQ. CDR3 sequence: CASSAYGGAYNEQFF. CDR3 coding DNA: TGCGCCAGCAGCGCCTACGGGGGGGCATACAATGAGCAGTTCTTC.

The CDR3 region has the DNA TGTGCCAGCAGCTTGGCCGGTGGGACAGGGTGGCATGAGCAGTTCTTC. Its translation is CASSLAGGTGWHEQFF. V usage is TRBV5-6 and J usage is TRBJ2-1, with TRBD1 identical over 9 bases. The V gene end was trimmed by 0 bases and the J gene end by 8 bases; junction bases not matched to a gene: 9. CDR1 is SGHDT and CDR2 is YYEEEE in the germline V gene. This CDR3 has 16 residues.

The chain is built from TRBV4-2 and TRBJ2-2; D not certain. This CDR3 comprises 15 residues. Germline V CDR1 and CDR2: LGHNA, YNFKEQ. Trimming left V 1 base short and J 1 base short, with 7 bases between. The CDR3 bases are TGTGCCAGCAGCCAAGTTCCCCGGAACACCGGGGAGCTGTTTTTT. Translating it yields CASSQVPRNTGELFF.

The V gene is TRBV28, the J gene TRBJ1-6, with D possibly TRBD1 on 6 matching bases. Germline V gene lookup returns CDR1 MDHEN and CDR2 SYDVKM. The CDR3 runs 11 residues. V gave up 8 bases and J gave up 14 bases, with 13 bases separating them. CDR3 sequence: CASGPDRTLHF. Here the CDR3 DNA reads TGTGCCAGCGGCCCAGACAGGACCCTCCACTTT.

This clone was counted a single time. This chain connects TRBV11-2 to TRBJ1-1; D gene unclear. Germline V lookup: CDR1 SGHAT, CDR2 FQNNGV. CDR3 length equals 15 residues. V was pared by 1 base and J by 5 bases, with 14 bases between. Here the CDR3 reads CASSLVRGRGTEAFF. The CDR3 coding sequence is TGTGCCAGCAGCTTAGTCCGTGGGAGAGGGACTGAAGCTTTCTTT. Based on the CDR3 plus reference TRBV11-2 and TRBJ1-1, the full variable domain is EAGVAQSPRYKIIEKRQSVAFWCNPISGHATLYWYQQILGQGPKLLIQFQNNGVVDDSQLPKDRFSAERLKGVDSTLKIQPAKLEDSAVYLCASSLVRGRGTEAFFGQGTRLTVV.

The rearrangement joins TRBV18 to TRBJ1-1; D unclear. Germline lookup yields CDR1 KGHSH and CDR2 LQKENI. The CDR3 totals 13 residues. V gave up 2 bases and J gave up 1 base, with 5 bases separating them. CDR3 protein: CASSPEQNTEAFF. In DNA, the CDR3 is TGTGCCAGCTCACCAGAGCAGAACACTGAAGCTTTCTTT.

This chain uses TRBV27 with TRBJ2-7; 7 bases are a match to TRBD1. The CDR3 loop spans 13 amino acids. The V and J ends lost 1 base and 6 bases, in that order; junction bases with no gene match: 3. The germline gives CDR1 MNHEY, CDR2 SMNVEV (reference sequence). For the CDR3, the DNA is TGTGCCAGCAGTTTATGGACAGGTAGCGAGCAGTACTTC. Residues: CASSLWTGSEQYF.

This chain links TRBV11-2 with TRBJ2-1; 12 positions match TRBD2. The CDR3 has 17 amino acids. J gave up 7 bases and V 2 bases, and 9 bases lay outside the gene matches. Germline CDR1 and CDR2: SGHAT and FQNNGV. Written as DNA, the CDR3 is TGTGCCAGCAGCTTACCTAGCGGGGGGGCCCGTGGAAATGAGCAGTTCTTC. This codes for CASSLPSGGARGNEQFF.

The J gene is TRBJ2-2, the V gene TRBV6-1; the D is unclear. The CDR3 is 14 residues long. Germline loops: CDR1 MNHNS, CDR2 SASEGT. Between the trimmed V and J ends, which lost 7 bases and 6 bases, there was a span of 15 bases. The CDR3 sequence: CASIHGPKSGELFF. CDR3 DNA: TGTGCCAGCATCCATGGGCCAAAGTCCGGGGAGCTGTTTTTT.

The V call is TRBV10-3, the J call TRBJ1-1; 8 nucleotides align to TRBD1. The V and J ends lost 6 bases and 4 bases, in that order; junction bases with no gene match: 10. The germline gives CDR1 ENHRY, CDR2 SYGVKD. The CDR3 is 15 amino acids. As DNA, the CDR3 is TGTGCCATCAGGGGGGTAGACAGGGGTGGCACTGAAGCTTTCTTT. This translates into CAIRGVDRGGTEAFF.

The V call is TRBV5-1, the J call TRBJ1-4; 7 bases line up with TRBD1. V was pared by 5 bases and J by 3 bases, with 4 bases of the junction left unmatched. This CDR3 is 14 amino acids long. Germline CDR1 reads SGHRS; CDR2 reads YFSETQ. The CDR3 spells CASRRDSSNEKLFF. The CDR3 coding sequence is TGCGCCAGCAGGCGGGACAGTTCTAATGAAAAACTGTTTTTT.